These T cell receptor beta chains were read from a single sample in a study of T cell responses to AZD1222 COVID-19 vaccine. Sequencing was performed with immunoSEQ multiplex PCR; in TCRdb, only in-frame clones are kept and a portion is missing. This table has 100,000 to 110,000 clones, more than 70% appearing once. The sequencing here drew on peripheral blood, taken on day 0 of MenACWY control vaccination. These receptors originate from an adult in good health. The CDR3 runs from the conserved cysteine through the conserved F or W.

TRBV29-1,TRBJ1-5,CSVVTEPGDQPQHF
TRBV28,TRBJ1-1,CASSLGREAFF
TRBV5-1,TRBJ2-1,CASSSLGGSAYNEQFF
TRBV5-6,TRBJ1-2,CASRADGIYGYTF
TRBV4-2,TRBJ1-5,CASSQGRVQPQHF
TRBV6-6,TRBJ2-1,CASSPRLAGGPAYNEQFF
TRBV19,TRBJ1-1,CASSWGGSTEAFF
TRBV7-9,TRBJ1-6,CASSLRQDNSPLHF
TRBV2,TRBJ1-2,CASRRQGLNRGVWAPYGYTF
TRBV12-1,TRBJ1-5,CASSFVVREDDKRDSNQPQHF
TRBV6-4,TRBJ1-2,CASSETGSANYGYTF
TRBV28,TRBJ2-7,CASSFVGDYEQYF
TRBV29-1,TRBJ1-1,CSVEGPDTEAFF
TRBV12-3/TRBV12-4,TRBJ2-7,CASSFHGSYEQYF
TRBV24-1,TRBJ2-4,CATSENVQGKNIQYF
TRBV6-6,TRBJ1-1,CASSYGEKAFF
TRBV30,TRBJ1-1,CAWSRRGTEAFF
TRBV24-1,TRBJ2-7,CATSETGTSGGYEQYF
TRBV6-5,TRBJ2-1,CASSFGQVTYNEQFF
TRBV6-2/TRBV6-3,TRBJ2-5,CASSRRGQQETQYF
TRBV28,TRBJ2-3,CASSSGAGVADTQYF
TRBV4-2,TRBJ1-5,CASSREISNQPQHF